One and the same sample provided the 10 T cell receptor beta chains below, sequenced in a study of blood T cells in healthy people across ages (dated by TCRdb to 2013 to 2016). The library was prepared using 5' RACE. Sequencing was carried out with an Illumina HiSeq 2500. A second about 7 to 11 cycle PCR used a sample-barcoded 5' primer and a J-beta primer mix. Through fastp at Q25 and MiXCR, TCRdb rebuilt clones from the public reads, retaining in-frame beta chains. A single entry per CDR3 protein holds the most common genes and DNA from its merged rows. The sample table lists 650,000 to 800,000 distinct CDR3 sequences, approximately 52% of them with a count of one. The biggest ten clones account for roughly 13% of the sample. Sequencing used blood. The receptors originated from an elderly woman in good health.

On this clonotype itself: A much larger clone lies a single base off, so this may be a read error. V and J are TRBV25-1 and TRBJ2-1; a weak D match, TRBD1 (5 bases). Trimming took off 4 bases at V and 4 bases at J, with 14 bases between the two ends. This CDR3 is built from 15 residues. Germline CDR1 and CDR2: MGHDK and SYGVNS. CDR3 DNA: TGTGCCAGCAGTGGGGGCCACCTGGAGTACAATGAGCAGTTCTTC. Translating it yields CASSGGHLEYNEQFF.

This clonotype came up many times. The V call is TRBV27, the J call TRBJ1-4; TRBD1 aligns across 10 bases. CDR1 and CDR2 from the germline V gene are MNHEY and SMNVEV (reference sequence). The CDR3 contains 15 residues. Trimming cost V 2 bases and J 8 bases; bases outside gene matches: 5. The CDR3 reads CASSLLGQGEEKLFF. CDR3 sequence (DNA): TGTGCCAGCAGTTTACTTGGACAGGGGGAAGAAAAACTGTTTTTT. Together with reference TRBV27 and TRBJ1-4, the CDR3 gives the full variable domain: EAQVTQNPRYLITVTGKKLTVTCSQNMNHEYMSWYRQDPGLGLRQIYYSMNVEVTDKGDVPEGYKVSRKEKRNFPLILESPSPNQTSLYFCASSLLGQGEEKLFFGSGTQLSVL.

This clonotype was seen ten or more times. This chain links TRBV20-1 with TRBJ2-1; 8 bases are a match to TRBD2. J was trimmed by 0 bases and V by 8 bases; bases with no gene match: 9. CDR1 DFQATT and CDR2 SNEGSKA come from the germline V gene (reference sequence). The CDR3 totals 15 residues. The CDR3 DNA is TGCAGTAAAGCTAGCGGGCCTAGCTCCTACAATGAGCAGTTCTTC. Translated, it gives CSKASGPSSYNEQFF.

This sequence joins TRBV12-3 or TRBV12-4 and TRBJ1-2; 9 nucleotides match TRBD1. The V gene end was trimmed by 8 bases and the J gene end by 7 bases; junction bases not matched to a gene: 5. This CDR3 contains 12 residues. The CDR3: CASAGQGIGYTF. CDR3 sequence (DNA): TGTGCCAGCGCGGGACAGGGTATTGGCTACACCTTC.

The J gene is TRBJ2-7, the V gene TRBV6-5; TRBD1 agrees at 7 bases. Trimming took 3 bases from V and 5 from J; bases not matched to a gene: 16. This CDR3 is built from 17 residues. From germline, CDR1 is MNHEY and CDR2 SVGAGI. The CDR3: CASSYSLPGTARDEQYF. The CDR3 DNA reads TGTGCCAGCAGTTATTCGCTTCCAGGGACAGCCCGAGACGAGCAGTACTTC.

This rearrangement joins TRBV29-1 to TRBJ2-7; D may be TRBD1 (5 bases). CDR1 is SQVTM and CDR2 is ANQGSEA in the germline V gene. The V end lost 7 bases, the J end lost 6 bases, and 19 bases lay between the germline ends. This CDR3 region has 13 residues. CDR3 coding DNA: TGCAGCGCCTCCCCTCAGGGAATTGGCGAGCAGTACTTC. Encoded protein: CSASPQGIGEQYF.

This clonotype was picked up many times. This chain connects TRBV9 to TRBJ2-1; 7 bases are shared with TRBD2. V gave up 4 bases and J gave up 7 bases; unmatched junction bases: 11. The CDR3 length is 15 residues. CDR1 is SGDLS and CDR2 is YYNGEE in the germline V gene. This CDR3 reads CASSPQRGVSNEQFF. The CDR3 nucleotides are TGTGCCAGCAGCCCACAGCGGGGCGTTTCTAATGAGCAGTTCTTC.

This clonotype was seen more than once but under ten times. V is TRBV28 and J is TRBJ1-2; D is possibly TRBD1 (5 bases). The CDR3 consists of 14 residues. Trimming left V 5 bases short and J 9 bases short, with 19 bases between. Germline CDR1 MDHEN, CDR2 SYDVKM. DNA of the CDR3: TGTGCCAGCAGTCCCTCCGGGACCGGGACTAGCTACACCTTC. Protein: CASSPSGTGTSYTF.

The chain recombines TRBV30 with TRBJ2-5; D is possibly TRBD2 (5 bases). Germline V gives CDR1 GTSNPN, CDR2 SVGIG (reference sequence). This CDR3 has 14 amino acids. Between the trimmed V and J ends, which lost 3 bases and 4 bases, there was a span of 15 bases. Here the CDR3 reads CAWSAPIRGETQYF. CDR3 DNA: TGTGCCTGGAGCGCTCCGATCCGGGGAGAGACCCAGTACTTC. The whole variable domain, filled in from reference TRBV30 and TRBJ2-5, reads SQTIHQWPATLVQPVGSPLSLECTVEGTSNPNLYWYRQAAGRGLQLLFYSVGIGQISSEVPQNLSASRPQDRQFILSSKKLLLSDSGFYLCAWSAPIRGETQYFGPGTRLLVL.

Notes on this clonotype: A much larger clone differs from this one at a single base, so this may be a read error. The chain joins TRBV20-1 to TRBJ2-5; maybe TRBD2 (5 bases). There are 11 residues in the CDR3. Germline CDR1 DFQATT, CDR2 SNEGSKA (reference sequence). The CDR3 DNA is TGCGGACTTACACGGTCCTACGGGCAGTACTTC. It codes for CGLTRSYGQYF.